The 14 T cell receptor beta chains in this list originate from one sample, sequenced in a study of human thymus T cells. Thymus tissue for the work was resected from patients undergoing corrective heart surgery. Clones were sequenced by immunoSEQ multiplex PCR, and TCRdb holds only the in-frame ones, with some missing. The data contain tens of thousands of clones, roughly 94% of them singletons. Sequencing was done on a sample of thymus tissue. The receptor set was obtained from a girl in the first two years of life with a congenital heart defect but otherwise immunologically healthy.

This chain uses TRBV19 with TRBJ1-2; D not resolved. V was shortened by 2 bases and J by 3 bases, with 4 bases between the two germline ends. The CDR3 sequence is 12 residues long. Germline loops: CDR1 LNHDA, CDR2 SQIVND (reference sequence). The CDR3 here is CASSITDYGYTF. Written as DNA, the CDR3 is TGTGCCAGTAGTATAACCGACTATGGCTACACCTTC.

The V call is TRBV4-2, the J call TRBJ1-5; D is unclear. From germline, CDR1 is LGHNA and CDR2 YNFKEQ. V lost 3 bases and J 5 bases, leaving 8 bases between the germline ends. The length of the CDR3 is 13 residues. Written as DNA, the CDR3 is TGTGCCAGCAGCCAGGCCACGGATCAGCCCCAGCATTTT. Translated, it gives CASSQATDQPQHF.

As for this clone: Other DNA variants within this sample encode the same CDR3. The J gene is TRBJ1-5, the V gene TRBV27, with a possible D match to TRBD1 (5 bases). V was clipped by 3 bases and J by 6 bases, with 15 bases between them. CDR3 length: 15 amino acids. Germline V CDR1 and CDR2: MNHEY, SMNVEV (reference sequence). The DNA for the CDR3 is TGTGCCAGCAGTTTGGAGGGGCAGGGAGGTCAGCCCCAGCATTTT. This codes for CASSLEGQGGQPQHF.

V gene TRBV27 combines with J gene TRBJ2-5; 13 bases map to TRBD2. This CDR3 is built from 17 residues. The germline V gene encodes CDR1 MNHEY and CDR2 SMNVEV (reference sequence). V was clipped by 0 bases and J by 1 base; unmatched bases: 2. As DNA, the CDR3 is TGTGCCAGCAGTTTATCGACTAGCGGGAGGCCCCAAGAGACCCAGTACTTC. Its protein is CASSLSTSGRPQETQYF.

This clone has a single count. The chain recombines TRBV5-6 with TRBJ2-4; D may be TRBD1 or TRBD2 (5 bases each). The V and J ends lost 0 bases and 1 base respectively, with 14 bases between them. The germline CDR1 and CDR2 sequences are SGHDT and YYEEEE. The CDR3 is 17 amino acids. DNA for the CDR3: TGTGCCAGCAGCTTGGGGTTTAGGGACCCGGCCAAAAACATTCAGTACTTC. Translated, it gives CASSLGFRDPAKNIQYF.

The J gene is TRBJ1-4, the V gene TRBV6-1; tentative D call: TRBD1 (5 bases). The ends were cut back, 4 bases at V and 4 bases at J, with 10 bases in the middle. The CDR3 is 14 amino acids. CDR1 is MNHNS, CDR2 SASEGT, per germline. The CDR3 here is CASSVSRDNEKLFF. In DNA form, the CDR3 reads TGTGCCAGCAGTGTCAGCAGGGATAATGAAAAACTGTTTTTT.

The chain carries TRBV4-1 and TRBJ2-3; 11 bases are shared with TRBD2. Germline assignment: CDR1 MGHRA and CDR2 YSYEKL. The CDR3 consists of 18 residues. The V segment lost 3 bases and the J segment 2 bases; nucleotides outside the gene matches: 10. The CDR3 loop is CASSHATSGSPPTDTQYF. Here the CDR3 DNA reads TGCGCCAGCAGCCATGCTACTAGCGGGAGCCCCCCCACAGATACGCAGTATTTT.

This clone was recorded once. The chain joins TRBV18 to TRBJ2-7; no firm D call. This CDR3 spans 13 amino acids. CDR1 is KGHSH and CDR2 is LQKENI in the germline V gene. Trimming took 1 base from V and 6 from J, leaving 10 bases between them. The CDR3 spells CASSPREATEQYF. CDR3 bases: TGTGCCAGCTCACCACGTGAGGCTACCGAGCAGTACTTC.

The chain combines TRBV15 with TRBJ1-1; 8 bases map to TRBD1. The CDR3 runs 18 residues. Germline trimming cut 0 bases from V and 1 base from J; bases unmatched to any gene: 10. CDR1 LNHNV and CDR2 YYDKDF come from the germline V gene (reference sequence). The CDR3 DNA reads TGTGCCACCAGCAGAGATTCCCATCGACAGGGGTCGAACACTGAAGCTTTCTTT. This encodes CATSRDSHRQGSNTEAFF.

This chain uses TRBV19 with TRBJ2-1, with D perhaps matching TRBD1 (5 bases). V lost 3 bases, J lost 0 bases, and 15 bases lay in between. CDR1 and CDR2 from the germline V gene are LNHDA and SQIVND (reference sequence). The CDR3 length is 17 residues. DNA of the CDR3: TGTGCCAGTAGTATTCGACGGCAGGGTAGCTCCTACAATGAGCAGTTCTTC. Its translation: CASSIRRQGSSYNEQFF.

This clone was seen just once. The junction shows a germline mismatch at one end, possibly a read error. This chain connects TRBV7-7 to TRBJ2-2; D unresolved. Germline V CDR1 and CDR2: SSHAT, FNYEAQ (reference sequence). The CDR3 is made up of 15 amino acids. CDR3 nucleotide sequence: TGTGCTAGCAGCTTAGGGTCCAGACTGACCGGGGAGCTGTTTTTT. This sequence encodes CASSLGSRLTGELFF.

CDR3 coding DNA: TGTGCCAGCAGCCCCCGAAACGAACAGGGCCCCGGGAACACTGAAGCTTTCTTT. Translation gives CASSPRNEQGPGNTEAFF. The V call is TRBV7-9, the J call TRBJ1-1; D is possibly TRBD1 (6 bases). Deletions cut 5 bases from V and 1 base from J, with 23 bases between. Germline V CDR1 and CDR2: SEHNR, FQNEAQ (reference sequence). The CDR3 totals 18 residues.

V is TRBV28 and J is TRBJ1-6; unclear D gene. V gave up 6 bases and J gave up 12 bases, with 18 bases separating them. Germline values: CDR1 MDHEN, CDR2 SYDVKM. This CDR3 has 14 amino acids. The CDR3 nucleotides read TGTGCCAGCAGACATAGGGTCGAGTGGGGACCCCTCCACTTT. Its protein is CASRHRVEWGPLHF. Full variable domain (outside the CDR3, taken from reference TRBV28 and TRBJ1-6): DVKVTQSSRYLVKRTGEKVFLECVQDMDHENMFWYRQDPGLGLRLIYFSYDVKMKEKGDIPEGYSVSREKKERFSLILESASTNQTSMYLCASRHRVEWGPLHFGNGTRLTVT.

The V call is TRBV6-4, the J call TRBJ2-7; 11 bases align to TRBD2. CDR1 and CDR2 from the germline V gene are MRHNA and SNTAGT. This CDR3 is built from 14 residues. V lost 7 bases, J lost 1 base, and 3 bases stayed unmatched. The CDR3, as DNA: TGTGCCAGCAAGCGACTAGCGGGATCCTACGAGCAGTACTTC. It encodes CASKRLAGSYEQYF.